This T cell receptor beta chain appears in the sequencing data of a study of blood T cell repertoires in COVID-19. Whole-study context: PBMCs, B-cell-depleted T cells, or T cells were the source of the cDNA or gDNA that made up the material.

The data were produced by immunoSEQ multiplex PCR, yet TCRdb's version contains in-frame clones alone and is incomplete. The table shows 450,000 to 500,000 clones, with around 85% occurring only once. This clone was picked up a small number of times. CDR3 length equals 13 residues. V shed 3 bases and J 7 bases; nucleotides not matched to a gene: 2. The specimen sequenced was peripheral blood. The chain couples TRBV5-3 to TRBJ1-5; TRBD1 agrees at 9 bases. TRBV5-3 falls under the ORF class, with uncertain function. The sequence was collected from a human donor in a cohort sampled during active COVID-19. CDR3 loop: CARSWDRVQPQHF. The DNA of the CDR3 is TGTGCCAGAAGCTGGGACAGGGTCCAGCCCCAGCATTTT.